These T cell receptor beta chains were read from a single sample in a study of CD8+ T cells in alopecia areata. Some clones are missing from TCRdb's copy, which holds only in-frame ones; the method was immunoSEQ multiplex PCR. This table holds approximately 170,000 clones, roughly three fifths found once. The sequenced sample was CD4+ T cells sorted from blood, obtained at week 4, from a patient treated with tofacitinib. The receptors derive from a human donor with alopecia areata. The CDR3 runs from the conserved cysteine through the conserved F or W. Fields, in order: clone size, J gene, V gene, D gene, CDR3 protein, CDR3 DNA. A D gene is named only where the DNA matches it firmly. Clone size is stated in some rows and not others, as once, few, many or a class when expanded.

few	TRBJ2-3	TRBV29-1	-	CTLSPGLDTQYF	TGCACCCTATCGCCTGGTTTGGATACGCAGTATTTT
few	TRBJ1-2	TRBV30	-	CAWSVMGSRGYTF	TGTGCCTGGAGTGTAATGGGATCCCGGGGCTACACCTTC
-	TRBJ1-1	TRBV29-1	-	CSVGGPGAFF	TGCAGCGTGGGGGGTCCTGGGGCTTTCTTT
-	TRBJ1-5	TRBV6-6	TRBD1	CASSYRDRVDQPQHF	TGTGCCAGCAGTTACCGGGACAGGGTTGATCAGCCCCAGCATTTT
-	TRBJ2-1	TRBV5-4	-	CASSLTTDTAEQFF	TGTGCCAGCAGCTTGACTACAGATACGGCTGAGCAGTTCTTC
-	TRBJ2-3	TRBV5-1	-	CASSLEDTQYF	TGCGCCAGCAGCTTGGAAGATACGCAGTATTTT
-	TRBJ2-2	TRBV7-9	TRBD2	CASSPRGLKASGELFF	TGTGCCAGCAGCCCGCGGGGGTTGAAAGCAAGCGGGGAGCTGTTTTTT
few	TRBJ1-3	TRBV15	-	CATSRATSLSGNTIYF	TGTGCCACCAGCAGAGCCACCAGCCTCTCTGGAAACACCATATATTTT
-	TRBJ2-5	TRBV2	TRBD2	CASSEASGRFQETQYF	TGTGCCAGCAGTGAAGCCAGCGGGAGGTTTCAAGAGACCCAGTACTTC
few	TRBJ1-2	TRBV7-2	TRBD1	CASSLRDSYYGYTF	TGTGCCAGCAGCTTAAGGGACAGCTACTATGGCTACACCTTC
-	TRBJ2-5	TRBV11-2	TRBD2	CASSPGGAGNLQETQYF	TGTGCCAGCAGCCCCGGGGGAGCGGGAAACCTCCAAGAGACCCAGTACTTC
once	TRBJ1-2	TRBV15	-	CATSRVRGDGYTF	TGTGCCACCAGCAGAGTCAGGGGAGATGGCTACACCTTC
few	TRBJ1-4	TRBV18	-	CASSLSFGATNEKLFF	TGTGCCAGCTCACTCTCCTTCGGGGCAACTAATGAAAAACTGTTTTTT
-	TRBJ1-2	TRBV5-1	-	CASSWGPEYGYTF	TGCGCCAGCAGTTGGGGACCAGAGTATGGCTACACCTTC
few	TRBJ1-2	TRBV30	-	CAWSVPGTGVTSGYTF	TGTGCCTGGAGTGTACCGGGCACAGGTGTTACTAGTGGCTACACCTTC
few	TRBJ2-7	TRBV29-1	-	CSVEQQGYEQYF	TGCAGCGTTGAACAGCAAGGCTACGAGCAGTACTTC
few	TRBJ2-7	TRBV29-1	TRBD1	CSARTGTGVPEQYF	TGCAGCGCGAGAACCGGGACAGGGGTTCCCGAGCAGTACTTC
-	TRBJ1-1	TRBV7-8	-	CASSLGQNTEAFF	TGTGCCAGCAGCTTAGGACAGAACACTGAAGCTTTCTTT
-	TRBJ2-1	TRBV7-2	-	CASTPRGTLRNEQFF	TGTGCCAGCACTCCAAGGGGGACCCTAAGGAATGAGCAGTTCTTC
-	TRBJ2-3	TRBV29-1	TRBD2	CSVETGAPGGTDTQYF	TGCAGCGTTGAAACGGGAGCCCCGGGGGGGACAGATACGCAGTATTTT
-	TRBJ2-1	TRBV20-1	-	CSAGGSEQFF	TGCAGTGCTGGGGGGAGTGAGCAGTTCTTC
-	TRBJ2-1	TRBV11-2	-	CASRTGGMYNEQFF	TGTGCCAGCAGGACGGGCGGGATGTACAATGAGCAGTTCTTC
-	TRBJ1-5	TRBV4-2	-	CASSQDRGWNQPQHF	TGTGCCAGCAGCCAAGATCGGGGTTGGAATCAGCCCCAGCATTTT
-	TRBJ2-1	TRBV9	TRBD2	CASSANLAGGSERQFF	TGTGCCAGCAGCGCAAACCTAGCGGGAGGATCTGAGCGGCAGTTCTTC
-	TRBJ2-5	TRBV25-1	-	CASSDPRNGLWETQYF	TGTGCCAGCAGTGACCCACGCAACGGACTTTGGGAGACCCAGTACTTC
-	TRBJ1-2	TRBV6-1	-	CASSDLSRYGYTF	TGTGCCAGCTCTGACTTAAGCAGATATGGCTACACCTTC
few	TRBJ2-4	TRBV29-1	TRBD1	CSVEGQGAFRDIQYF	TGCAGCGTTGAAGGACAGGGGGCGTTTCGGGACATTCAGTACTTC
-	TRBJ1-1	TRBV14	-	CASSQELAGVTEAFF	TGTGCCAGCAGCCAAGAGTTGGCAGGGGTCACTGAAGCTTTCTTT
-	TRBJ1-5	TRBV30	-	CAWSLGRGGKQPQHF	TGTGCCTGGAGCCTAGGACGGGGAGGGAAACAGCCCCAGCATTTT
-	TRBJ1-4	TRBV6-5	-	CASSYNPTGEKLFF	TGTGCCAGCAGTTACAATCCGACAGGAGAAAAACTGTTTTTT
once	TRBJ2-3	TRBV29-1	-	CSVEWLIRGRPEDTQYF	TGCAGCGTTGAATGGCTAATAAGAGGGAGGCCGGAAGATACGCAGTATTTT
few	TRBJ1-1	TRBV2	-	CASSGQGNTEAFF	TGTGCCAGCAGTGGGCAGGGGAACACTGAAGCTTTCTTT
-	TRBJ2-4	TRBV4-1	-	CASSHAGQKPTNLAKNIQYF	TGCGCCAGCAGCCATGCGGGACAGAAACCAACCAATCTGGCCAAAAACATTCAGTACTTC
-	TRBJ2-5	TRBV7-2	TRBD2	CASSADRSGIAETQYF	TGTGCCAGCAGCGCAGACCGTAGCGGGATAGCGGAGACCCAGTACTTC
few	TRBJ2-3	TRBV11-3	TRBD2	CASSTGTSGRLQYF	TGTGCCAGCAGCACCGGGACTAGCGGGAGGTTGCAGTATTTT
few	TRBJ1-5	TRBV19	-	CASTYSNQPQHF	TGTGCCAGTACTTATAGCAATCAGCCCCAGCATTTT
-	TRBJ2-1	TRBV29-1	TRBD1	CSVAYGTEHNEQFF	TGCAGCGTTGCTTATGGGACAGAGCACAATGAGCAGTTCTTC
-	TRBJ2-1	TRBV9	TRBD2	CASSQGLAGYNEQFF	TGTGCCAGCAGCCAGGGACTAGCGGGGTACAATGAGCAGTTCTTC
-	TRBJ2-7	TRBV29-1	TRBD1	CSARQGGEQYF	TGCAGCGCCCGACAGGGGGGCGAGCAGTACTTC
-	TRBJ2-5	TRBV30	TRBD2	CAWSRAGREGRETQYF	TGTGCCTGGAGTCGCGCGGGGCGGGAGGGTAGAGAGACCCAGTACTTC
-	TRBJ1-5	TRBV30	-	CATGTGPNNQPQHF	TGTGCCACTGGAACGGGACCTAACAATCAGCCCCAGCATTTT
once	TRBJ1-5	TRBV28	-	CASSLRRHFGQHF	TGTGCCAGCAGTTTACGTCGACACTTTGGCCAGCATTTT
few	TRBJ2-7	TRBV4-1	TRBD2	CASSQGLGGSVYEQYF	TGCGCCAGCAGCCAAGGGTTAGGCGGGAGTGTTTACGAGCAGTACTTC
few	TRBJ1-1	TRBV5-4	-	CASSLPANTEAFF	TGTGCCAGCAGCTTGCCTGCGAACACTGAAGCTTTCTTT
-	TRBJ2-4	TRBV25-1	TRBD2	CASSAYSGSPLAKNIQYF	TGTGCCAGCAGTGCGTATAGCGGGAGTCCCTTAGCCAAAAACATTCAGTACTTC
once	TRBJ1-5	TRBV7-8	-	CASSTGTLYQPQHF	TGTGCCAGCAGCACCGGGACACTATATCAGCCCCAGCATTTT
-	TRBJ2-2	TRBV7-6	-	CASSLIRVPGELFF	TGTGCCAGCAGCTTAATAAGGGTTCCCGGGGAGCTGTTTTTT